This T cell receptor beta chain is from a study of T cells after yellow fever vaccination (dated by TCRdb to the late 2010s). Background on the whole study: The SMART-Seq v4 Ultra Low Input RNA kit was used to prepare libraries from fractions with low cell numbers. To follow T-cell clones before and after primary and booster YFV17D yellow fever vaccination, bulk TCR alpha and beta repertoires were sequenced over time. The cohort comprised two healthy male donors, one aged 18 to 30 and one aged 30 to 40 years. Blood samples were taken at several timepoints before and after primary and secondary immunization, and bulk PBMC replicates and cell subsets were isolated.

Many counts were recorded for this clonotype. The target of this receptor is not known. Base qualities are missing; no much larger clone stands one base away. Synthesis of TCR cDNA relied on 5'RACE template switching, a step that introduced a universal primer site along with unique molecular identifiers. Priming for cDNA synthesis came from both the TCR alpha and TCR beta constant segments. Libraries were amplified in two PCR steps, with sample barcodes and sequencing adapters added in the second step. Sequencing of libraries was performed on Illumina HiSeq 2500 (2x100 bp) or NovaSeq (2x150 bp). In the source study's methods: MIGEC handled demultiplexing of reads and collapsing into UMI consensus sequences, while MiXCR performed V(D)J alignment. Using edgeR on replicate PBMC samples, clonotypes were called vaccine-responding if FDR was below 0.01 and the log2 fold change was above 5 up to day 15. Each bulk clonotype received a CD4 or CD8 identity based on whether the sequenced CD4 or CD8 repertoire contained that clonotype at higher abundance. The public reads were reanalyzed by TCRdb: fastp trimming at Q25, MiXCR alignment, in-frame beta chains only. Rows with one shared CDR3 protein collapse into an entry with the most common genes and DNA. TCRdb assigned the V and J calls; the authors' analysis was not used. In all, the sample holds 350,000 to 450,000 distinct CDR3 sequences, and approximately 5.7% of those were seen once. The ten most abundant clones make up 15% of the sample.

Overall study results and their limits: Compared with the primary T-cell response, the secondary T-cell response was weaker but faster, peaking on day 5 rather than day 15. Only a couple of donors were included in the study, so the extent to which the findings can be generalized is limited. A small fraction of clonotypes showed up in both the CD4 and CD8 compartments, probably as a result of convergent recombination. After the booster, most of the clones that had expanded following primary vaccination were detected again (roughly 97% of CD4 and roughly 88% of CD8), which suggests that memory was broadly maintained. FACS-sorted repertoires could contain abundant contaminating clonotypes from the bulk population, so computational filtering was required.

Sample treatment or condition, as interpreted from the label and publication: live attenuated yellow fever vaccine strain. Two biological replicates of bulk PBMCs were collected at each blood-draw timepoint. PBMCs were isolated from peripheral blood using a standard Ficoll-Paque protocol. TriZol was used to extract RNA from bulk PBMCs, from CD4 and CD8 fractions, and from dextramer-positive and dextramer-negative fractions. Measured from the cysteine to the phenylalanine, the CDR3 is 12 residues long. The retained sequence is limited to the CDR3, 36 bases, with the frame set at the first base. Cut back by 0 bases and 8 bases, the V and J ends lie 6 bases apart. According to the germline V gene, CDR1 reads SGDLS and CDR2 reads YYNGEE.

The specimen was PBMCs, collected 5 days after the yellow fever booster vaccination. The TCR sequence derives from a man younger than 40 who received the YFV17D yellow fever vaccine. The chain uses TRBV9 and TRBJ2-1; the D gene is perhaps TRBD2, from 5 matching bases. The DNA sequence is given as TGTGCCAGCAGCGTAGCCGGGGATGAGCAGTTCTTC. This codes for CASSVAGDEQFF.